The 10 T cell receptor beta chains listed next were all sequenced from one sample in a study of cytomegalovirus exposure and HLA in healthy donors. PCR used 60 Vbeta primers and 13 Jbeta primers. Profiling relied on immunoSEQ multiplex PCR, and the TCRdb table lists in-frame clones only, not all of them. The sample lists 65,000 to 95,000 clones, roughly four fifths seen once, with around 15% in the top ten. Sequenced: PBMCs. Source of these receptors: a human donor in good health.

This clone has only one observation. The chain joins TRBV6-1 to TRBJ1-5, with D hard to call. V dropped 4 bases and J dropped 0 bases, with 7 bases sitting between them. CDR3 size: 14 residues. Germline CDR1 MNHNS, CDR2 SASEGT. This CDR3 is CASSVAHSNQPQHF. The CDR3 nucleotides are TGTGCCAGCAGTGTTGCACATAGCAATCAGCCCCAGCATTTT.

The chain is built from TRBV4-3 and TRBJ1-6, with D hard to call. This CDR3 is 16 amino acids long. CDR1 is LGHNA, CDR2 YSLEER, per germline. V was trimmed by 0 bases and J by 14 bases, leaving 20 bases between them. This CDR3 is CASSQDEYVSHTSLHF. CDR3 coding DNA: TGCGCCAGCAGCCAAGACGAATATGTTTCACACACATCCCTCCACTTT.

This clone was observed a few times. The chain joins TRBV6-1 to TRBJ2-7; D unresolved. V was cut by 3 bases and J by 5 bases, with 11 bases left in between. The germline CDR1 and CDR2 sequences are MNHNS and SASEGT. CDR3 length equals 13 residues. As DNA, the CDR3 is TGTGCCAGCAGTGACATGGTCTACGACGAGCAGTACTTC. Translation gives CASSDMVYDEQYF.

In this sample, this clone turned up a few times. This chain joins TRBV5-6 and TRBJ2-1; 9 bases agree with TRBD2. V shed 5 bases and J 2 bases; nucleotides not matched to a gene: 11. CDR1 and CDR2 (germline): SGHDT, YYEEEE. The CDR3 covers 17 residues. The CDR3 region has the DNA TGTGCCAGCAGTTTGTCGCCCGGCGGGGGGGCCTACAATGAGCAGTTCTTC. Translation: CASSLSPGGGAYNEQFF.

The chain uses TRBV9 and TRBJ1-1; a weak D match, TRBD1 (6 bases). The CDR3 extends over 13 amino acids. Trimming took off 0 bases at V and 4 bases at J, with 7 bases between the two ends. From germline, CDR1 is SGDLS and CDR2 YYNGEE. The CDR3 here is CASSVAGATEAFF. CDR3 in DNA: TGTGCCAGCAGCGTAGCAGGGGCCACTGAAGCTTTCTTT.

The CDR3 loop reads CASSLGAGFPEAFF. The CDR3 DNA reads TGCGCCAGCAGCTTGGGGGCAGGGTTCCCTGAAGCTTTCTTT. This chain connects TRBV5-1 to TRBJ1-1; a weak D match, TRBD1 (5 bases). V dropped 0 bases and J dropped 6 bases, with 12 bases sitting between them. CDR3 length: 14 amino acids. CDR1 and CDR2 (germline): SGHRS, YFSETQ.

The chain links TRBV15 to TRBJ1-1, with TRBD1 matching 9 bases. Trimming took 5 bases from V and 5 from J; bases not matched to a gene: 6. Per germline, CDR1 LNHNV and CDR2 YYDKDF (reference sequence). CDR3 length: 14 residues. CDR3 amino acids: CATSLDRGLTEAFF. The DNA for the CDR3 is TGTGCCACCAGCCTGGACAGGGGATTAACTGAAGCTTTCTTT.

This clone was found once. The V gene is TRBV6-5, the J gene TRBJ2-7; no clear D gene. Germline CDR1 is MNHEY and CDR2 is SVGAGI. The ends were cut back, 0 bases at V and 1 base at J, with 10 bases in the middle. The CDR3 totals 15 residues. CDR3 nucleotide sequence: TGTGCCAGCAGTTACTCGGCGGAAACTTCCTACGAGCAGTACTTC. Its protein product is CASSYSAETSYEQYF.

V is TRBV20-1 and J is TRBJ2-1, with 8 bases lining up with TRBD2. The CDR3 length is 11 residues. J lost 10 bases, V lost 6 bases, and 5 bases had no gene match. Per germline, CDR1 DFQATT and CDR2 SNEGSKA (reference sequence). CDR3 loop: CSAIAGREQFF. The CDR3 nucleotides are TGCAGTGCCATAGCGGGAAGGGAGCAGTTCTTC.

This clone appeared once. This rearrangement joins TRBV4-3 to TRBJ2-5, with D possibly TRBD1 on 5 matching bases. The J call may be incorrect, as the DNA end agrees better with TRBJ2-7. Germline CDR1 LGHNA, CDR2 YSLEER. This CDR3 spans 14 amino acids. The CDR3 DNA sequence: TGCGCCAGCAGCCAAGAGGGGCTAGGGTACGAGCAGTACTTC. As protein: CASSQEGLGYEQYF.